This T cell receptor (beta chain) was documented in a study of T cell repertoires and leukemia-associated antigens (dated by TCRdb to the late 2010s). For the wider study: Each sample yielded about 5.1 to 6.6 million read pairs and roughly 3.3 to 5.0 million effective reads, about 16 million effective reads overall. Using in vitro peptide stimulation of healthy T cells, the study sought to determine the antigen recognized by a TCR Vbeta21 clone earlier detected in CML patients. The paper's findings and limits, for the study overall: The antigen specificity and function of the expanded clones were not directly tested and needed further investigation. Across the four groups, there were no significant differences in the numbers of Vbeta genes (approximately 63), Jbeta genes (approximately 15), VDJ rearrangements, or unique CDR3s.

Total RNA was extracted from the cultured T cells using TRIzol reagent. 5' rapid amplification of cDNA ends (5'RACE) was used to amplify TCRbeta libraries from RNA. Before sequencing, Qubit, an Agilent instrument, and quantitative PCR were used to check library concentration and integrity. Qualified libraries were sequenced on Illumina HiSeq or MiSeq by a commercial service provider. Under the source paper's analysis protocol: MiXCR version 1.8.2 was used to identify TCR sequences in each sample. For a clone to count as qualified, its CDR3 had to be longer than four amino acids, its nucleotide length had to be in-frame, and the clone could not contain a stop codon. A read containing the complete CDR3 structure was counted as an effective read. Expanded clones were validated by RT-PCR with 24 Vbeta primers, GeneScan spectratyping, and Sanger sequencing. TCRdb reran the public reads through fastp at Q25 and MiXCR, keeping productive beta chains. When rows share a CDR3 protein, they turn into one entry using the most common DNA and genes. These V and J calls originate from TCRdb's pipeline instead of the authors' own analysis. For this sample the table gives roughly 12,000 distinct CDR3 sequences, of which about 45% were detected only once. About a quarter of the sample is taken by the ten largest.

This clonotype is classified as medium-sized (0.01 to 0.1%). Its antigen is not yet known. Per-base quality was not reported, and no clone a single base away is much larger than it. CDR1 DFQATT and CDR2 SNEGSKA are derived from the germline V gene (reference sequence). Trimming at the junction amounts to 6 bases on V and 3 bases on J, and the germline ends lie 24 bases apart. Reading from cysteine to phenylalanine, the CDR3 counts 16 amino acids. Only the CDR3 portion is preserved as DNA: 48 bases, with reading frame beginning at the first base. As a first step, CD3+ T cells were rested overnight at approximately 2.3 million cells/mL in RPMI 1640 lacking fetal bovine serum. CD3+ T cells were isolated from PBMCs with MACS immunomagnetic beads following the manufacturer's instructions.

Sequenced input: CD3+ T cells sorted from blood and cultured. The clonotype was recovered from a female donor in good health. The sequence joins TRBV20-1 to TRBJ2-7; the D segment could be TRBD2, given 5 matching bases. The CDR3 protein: CSAIGLPGLPFYEQYF. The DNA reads TGCAGTGCAATTGGGCTCCCGGGATTACCCTTCTACGAGCAGTACTTC.